Here is one T cell receptor beta chain with its context. No antigen is known for it. The record originates from a study of T cells expressing NK-cell markers. Across the whole study: Among eight sequenced donors, seven carried HCMV seropositivity while one was seronegative. Overall study results and limits: For 5 to 7 donors, the dominant NKG2C+ clonotypes made up roughly 1.0-7.5% of their CD8+ T cells.

TCRdb processed the 5' RACE reads again and assigns one entry to each CDR3 protein, with no DNA. This sample's table has approximately 150,000 distinct CDR3 sequences. Sequenced material: blood T cells: a sorted CD56 or NKG2C T cell subset, CD4+ or CD8+ T cells, or bulk PBMC T cells (not recorded which). The TCR sequence derives from a man aged 18 to 30 in good health.

CDR3 protein: CASSPFGGDEQYF. The rearrangement links TRBV7-2 to TRBJ2-7; absent DNA, TCRdb's TRBD1 call cannot be checked. The CDR3 length is 13 residues. Germline CDR1 SGHTA, CDR2 FQGNSA.